The clone carrying this T cell receptor beta chain showed up many times. The antigen remains unidentified. The data are from a study of identical twins. Findings and caveats of the study: Zero-insertion results could be subject to partial confounding by invariant MAIT and iNKT cells.

Losses at the gene ends were 5 bases for V and 11 bases for J; bases not matched to a gene: 8. The CDR3 has 12 residues. Germline assignment: CDR1 MNHEY and CDR2 SMNVEV (reference sequence). TCRdb recomputed calls from the 5' RACE reads with MiXCR, one row per CDR3 protein. This sample has 450,000 or so distinct CDR3 sequences, with about a fifth found just once. The sample consisted of naive T cells sorted from blood. This receptor was taken from a man in his fifties or sixties in good health. V usage is TRBV27 and J usage is TRBJ1-1; the match to TRBD1 covers 7 bases. The CDR3 nucleotides are TGTGCCAGCAGTCCCCAGACAGGGTTGGCTTTCTTT. This encodes CASSPQTGLAFF.